What follows are 16 T cell receptor beta chains derived from one specimen sequenced in a study of blood T cell repertoires in COVID-19. Produced via immunoSEQ multiplex PCR; TCRdb's table is partial and in-frame only. The sample shows around 60,000 clones, 77% of them seen only once. Sequencing was carried out using peripheral blood. These receptors were collected from a human donor in a cohort sampled during active COVID-19.

The CDR3 sequence: CASSYIAGRDEQYF. Here the CDR3 DNA reads TGTGCCAGCAGTTACATAGCGGGAAGGGACGAGCAGTACTTC. The chain is built from TRBV6-6 and TRBJ2-7; 8 nucleotides match TRBD2. J gave up 5 bases and V 2 bases, and 5 bases lay outside the gene matches. This CDR3 is built from 14 residues. Germline V gives CDR1 MNHNY, CDR2 SVGAGI (reference sequence).

V and J are TRBV10-1 and TRBJ2-3; the D is unclear. V lost 4 bases to trimming and J lost 1 base, with 18 bases between them. The CDR3 has 17 amino acids. Germline V gene lookup returns CDR1 WNHNN and CDR2 SYGVQD (reference sequence). The CDR3 reads CASSGSRLVDGTDTQYF. The CDR3 nucleotides read TGCGCCAGCAGTGGATCCCGGCTAGTCGACGGCACAGATACGCAGTATTTT.

V is TRBV2 and J is TRBJ2-1, with 7 bases aligning to TRBD2. The CDR3 is made up of 12 amino acids. The germline gives CDR1 SNHLY, CDR2 FYNNEI. Trimming took 5 bases from V and 10 from J; bases not matched to a gene: 5. The CDR3 is CASSKTSEEQFF. As DNA, the CDR3 is TGTGCCAGCAGTAAAACTAGCGAAGAGCAGTTCTTC. Supplemented by reference TRBV2 and TRBJ2-1, the full variable domain reads EPEVTQTPSHQVTQMGQEVILRCVPISNHLYFYWYRQILGQKVEFLVSFYNNEISEKSEIFDDQFSVERPDGSNFTLKIRSTKLEDSAMYFCASSKTSEEQFFGPGTRLTVL.

The V and J genes are TRBV5-1 and TRBJ2-2; TRBD1 agrees at 9 bases. Per germline, CDR1 SGHRS and CDR2 YFSETQ. This CDR3 has 17 residues. The V and J ends lost 0 bases and 1 base, in that order; junction bases with no gene match: 4. CDR3 sequence: CASSLGGQGWNTGELFF. Written as DNA, the CDR3 is TGCGCCAGCAGCTTGGGCGGACAGGGGTGGAACACCGGGGAGCTGTTTTTT.

This clone was seen just once. The V call is TRBV10-3, the J call TRBJ1-2; maybe TRBD1 (6 bases). The CDR3 is 13 residues long. Germline values: CDR1 ENHRY, CDR2 SYGVKD. V lost 11 bases and J lost 5, with 18 bases in between. The CDR3: CASHGRGQYGYTF. In DNA form, the CDR3 reads TGTGCCTCTCACGGGCGGGGGCAATATGGCTACACCTTC.

The V and J genes are TRBV18 and TRBJ1-1, with D hard to call. Germline values: CDR1 KGHSH, CDR2 LQKENI. The CDR3 extends over 13 amino acids. V lost 4 bases, J lost 4 bases, and 10 bases lay in between. CDR3 sequence: CASSLKEGTEAFF. The CDR3 DNA reads TGTGCCAGCTCACTAAAGGAGGGCACTGAAGCTTTCTTT.

V gene TRBV2 combines with J gene TRBJ1-4; D ambiguous. Germline CDR1 reads SNHLY; CDR2 reads FYNNEI. V was pared by 6 bases and J by 1 base, with 9 bases between. This CDR3 region has 14 residues. CDR3 sequence (DNA): TGTGCCAGCAGGGCAGGAAGAACTAATGAAAAACTGTTTTTT. Protein product: CASRAGRTNEKLFF.

J is TRBJ2-3 and V is TRBV10-3; 12 bases fit TRBD2. After removal of 6 bases from V and 0 bases from J, the junction contained 13 bases not matched to a gene. There are 19 residues in the CDR3. Germline assignment: CDR1 ENHRY and CDR2 SYGVKD. CDR3 nucleotide sequence: TGTGCCATCAGAGACGGACTAGCGGGACCCTTCCATAGCACAGATACGCAGTATTTT. Amino acid sequence: CAIRDGLAGPFHSTDTQYF.

In DNA form, the CDR3 reads TGTGCCAGCAGTGCCGGGGGGGCCAACGTCCTGACTTTC. Translating gives CASSAGGANVLTF. This chain connects TRBV6-4 to TRBJ2-6; no clear D gene. V lost 4 bases and J lost 4, with 5 bases in between. Germline assignment: CDR1 MRHNA and CDR2 SNTAGT. CDR3 length: 13 residues.

This chain uses TRBV6-1 with TRBJ2-7, with D perhaps TRBD1 (6 bases). The CDR3 is made up of 14 amino acids. V lost 3 bases to trimming and J lost 7 bases, with 16 bases between them. Germline CDR1 and CDR2: MNHNS and SASEGT. The CDR3 sequence is CASSDQAGVWEQYF. The CDR3, as DNA: TGTGCCAGCAGTGATCAGGCAGGGGTGTGGGAGCAGTACTTC.

The chain has TRBV28 and TRBJ1-4; D possibly corresponds to TRBD1 (6 bases). Germline V lookup: CDR1 MDHEN, CDR2 SYDVKM. The V gene lost 2 bases and the J gene lost 8 bases, with 12 bases spanning the gap. This CDR3 contains 14 residues. The CDR3 DNA reads TGTGCCAGCAGTTTACAGGGGATGGGGGAAAAACTGTTTTTT. As protein: CASSLQGMGEKLFF.

This rearrangement joins TRBV4-1 to TRBJ2-7, with D possibly TRBD2 on 5 matching bases. V lost 1 base, J lost 2 bases, and 15 bases lay in between. This CDR3 spans 16 amino acids. CDR1 and CDR2 (germline): MGHRA, YSYEKL. CDR3 in amino acids: CASSQGPPVGTYEQYF. CDR3 coding DNA: TGCGCCAGCAGCCAAGGGCCGCCGGTCGGGACCTACGAGCAGTACTTC.

In DNA, the CDR3 is TGTGCCAGCAGCTTAGAAGGCAGGGGATCGGGTGGCTACACCTTC. As protein: CASSLEGRGSGGYTF. The J gene is TRBJ1-2, the V gene TRBV11-2; D possibly corresponds to TRBD1 (6 bases). CDR1 and CDR2 from the germline V gene are SGHAT and FQNNGV. Trimming pared 0 bases from V and 7 bases from J, leaving 15 bases between. The CDR3 extends over 15 amino acids.

This sequence joins TRBV6-2 or TRBV6-3 and TRBJ2-1; TRBD2 matches 9 bases. This CDR3 is 13 amino acids long. The V and J ends lost 4 bases and 13 bases, in that order; junction bases with no gene match: 8. The germline CDR1 and CDR2 sequences are MNHEY and SVGEGT. The CDR3 nucleotides read TGTGCCAGCAGTTCCCGAGGCGGGGGGGCCCAGTTCTTC. It translates to CASSSRGGGAQFF.

This rearrangement joins TRBV9 to TRBJ1-4; D may be TRBD1 (5 bases). The germline CDR1 and CDR2 sequences are SGDLS and YYNGEE. The CDR3 has 15 residues. The V end lost 0 bases, the J end lost 7 bases, and 13 bases lay between the germline ends. The CDR3 spells CASSVGDYRAEKLFF. The DNA for the CDR3 is TGTGCCAGCAGCGTAGGGGACTATAGAGCTGAAAAACTGTTTTTT.

The sample holds many counts of this clone. The genes are TRBV15 and TRBJ1-5, with 8 bases lining up with TRBD1. The CDR3 is 15 amino acids. With 5 bases clipped from V and 3 bases from J, the junction kept 6 bases outside the gene matches. Germline values: CDR1 LNHNV, CDR2 YYDKDF (reference sequence). The CDR3 bases are TGTGCCACCAGCGTACAGGGGGGAGACAATCAGCCCCAGCATTTT. Protein sequence: CATSVQGGDNQPQHF.